A single sample gave rise to the 13 T cell receptor beta chains below, sequenced in a study of early T cells in non-severe SARS-CoV-2 infection. TCRdb ran MiXCR on the 5' RACE reads and lists one entry per CDR3 protein. Of some 91,000 distinct CDR3 sequences listed, under 15% were seen once; the top ten hold approximately 2.3%. Specimen: whole blood. These receptors were obtained from an adult who was a healthcare worker with PCR-confirmed SARS-CoV-2 infection or an uninfected control (not recorded which).

This clonotype occurred a few times. The chain employs TRBV20-1 and TRBJ2-5; 9 positions agree with TRBD2. Trimming cost V 6 bases and J 4 bases; bases outside gene matches: 6. The CDR3 extends over 13 amino acids. The germline V gene encodes CDR1 DFQATT and CDR2 SNEGSKA (reference sequence). The DNA for the CDR3 is TGCAGTGCCAAGACTAGCGGACCAGAGACCCAGTACTTC. Amino acid sequence: CSAKTSGPETQYF.

This clonotype was detected many times. The chain uses TRBV6-2 or TRBV6-3 and TRBJ2-5; D is undetermined. Deletions cut 0 bases from V and 4 bases from J, with 6 bases between. Per germline, CDR1 MNHEY and CDR2 SVGEGT. The CDR3 has 13 amino acids. The CDR3 spells CASSYSRGETQYF. DNA of the CDR3: TGTGCCAGCAGTTACTCTCGCGGAGAGACCCAGTACTTC.

This sequence joins TRBV11-2 and TRBJ2-7; no definite D call. Germline CDR1 and CDR2: SGHAT and FQNNGV. The ends were cut back, 1 base at V and 1 base at J, with 8 bases in the middle. This CDR3 has 14 residues. CDR3 protein: CASSLAVVSYEQYF. The CDR3 coding sequence is TGTGCCAGCAGCTTAGCGGTCGTTTCCTACGAGCAGTACTTC.

A note on this clonotype: A much larger clonotype is one base distant, so this may be a read error. The chain uses TRBV19 and TRBJ1-2; D unresolved. This CDR3 spans 16 amino acids. V was cut by 6 bases and J by 2 bases, with 19 bases left in between. Germline V gene sequence: CDR1 LNHDA, CDR2 SQIVND (reference sequence). CDR3 in amino acids: CASSLDGPQTNYGYTF. In DNA form, the CDR3 reads TGTGCCAGTAGCCTCGACGGGCCCCAGACCAACTATGGCTACACCTTC.

This clonotype occurred a few times. The rearrangement joins TRBV19 to TRBJ2-3; D perhaps matches TRBD2 (6 bases). CDR1 is LNHDA, CDR2 SQIVND, per germline (reference sequence). The CDR3 has 15 residues. V was trimmed by 5 bases and J by 4 bases, leaving 16 bases between them. The CDR3 DNA sequence: TGTGCCAGTAGTTCCCGAGGGCGGGGACCAGATACGCAGTATTTT. Its translation: CASSSRGRGPDTQYF.

The chain has TRBV2 and TRBJ2-1; 7 bases align to TRBD1. The CDR3 has 12 amino acids. Germline-derived CDR1 and CDR2 are SNHLY and FYNNEI. V was pared by 11 bases and J by 7 bases, with 8 bases of the junction left unmatched. CDR3 region: CASSETGNEQFF. DNA for the CDR3: TGTGCCTCCTCAGAGACAGGGAATGAGCAGTTCTTC.

This clonotype came up a few times. The chain links TRBV27 to TRBJ2-5; D might be TRBD2 (6 bases). CDR3 length: 13 amino acids. V was trimmed by 7 bases and J by 6 bases, leaving 15 bases between them. Germline-derived CDR1 and CDR2 are MNHEY and SMNVEV (reference sequence). The CDR3: CASKGLPWKTQYF. The CDR3 nucleotides are TGTGCCAGCAAGGGACTCCCGTGGAAGACCCAGTACTTC.

This clonotype occurred many times. The chain links TRBV28 to TRBJ1-5; D unresolved. The CDR3 runs to 15 residues. CDR1 and CDR2 from the germline V gene are MDHEN and SYDVKM. Trimming cost V 5 bases and J 7 bases, with 18 bases left between them. The CDR3 coding sequence is TGTGCCAGCAGTCCCTTCAGGACCTACGGGCAGCCCCAGCATTTT. Protein: CASSPFRTYGQPQHF.

This clonotype has only a few counts. The gene calls are TRBV28 and TRBJ2-3; D possibly matches TRBD1 or TRBD2 (7 bases each). The CDR3 is made up of 17 amino acids. V was pared by 3 bases and J by 2 bases, with 18 bases between. CDR1 and CDR2 (germline): MDHEN, SYDVKM. Here the CDR3 DNA reads TGTGCCAGCAGTTTGTGGGAGGGCAGGGGGTACACAGATACGCAGTATTTT. It codes for CASSLWEGRGYTDTQYF.

This clonotype was detected ten times or more. The rearrangement links TRBV9 to TRBJ2-7; tentatively, D is TRBD1 (5 bases). Looked up from germline, CDR1 is SGDLS and CDR2 is YYNGEE. The V end lost 4 bases, the J end lost 5 bases, and 19 bases lay between the germline ends. This CDR3 contains 15 residues. The CDR3 nucleotides are TGTGCCAGCAGCCCCAGGACGCAGGGTTACAACGAGCAGTACTTC. Amino acid sequence: CASSPRTQGYNEQYF.

This chain connects TRBV4-2 to TRBJ2-3, with TRBD2 matching over 12 bases. Trimming cost V 0 bases and J 6 bases; bases outside gene matches: 10. Per the germline V gene, CDR1 is LGHNA and CDR2 is YNFKEQ. The CDR3 sequence is 18 residues long. The CDR3 loop is CASSQEGRTSGAADTQYF. The CDR3, as DNA: TGTGCCAGCAGCCAAGAAGGGCGGACTAGCGGGGCGGCGGATACGCAGTATTTT.

The V and J genes are TRBV18 and TRBJ2-7; 10 bases align to TRBD2. Germline V gene data show CDR1 as KGHSH and CDR2 as LQKENI. The length of the CDR3 is 15 residues. J gave up 3 bases and V 1 base, and 3 bases lay outside the gene matches. The CDR3 loop is CASSPRTSGFYEQYF. Written as DNA, the CDR3 is TGTGCCAGCTCACCACGGACTAGCGGATTCTACGAGCAGTACTTC.

The chain is built from TRBV5-5 and TRBJ1-1; D remains ambiguous. V lost 0 bases, J lost 6 bases, and 9 bases lay in between. Per the germline V gene, CDR1 is SGHKS and CDR2 is YYEKEE (reference sequence). This CDR3 comprises 13 residues. In DNA, the CDR3 is TGTGCCAGCAGCTTGGTGACATGGGCTGAAGCTTTCTTT. It yields the protein CASSLVTWAEAFF.